This TCR beta chain was found in a study of post-analysis software for immune sequencing data. The overall study: Progressive-relapsing, secondary progressive and relapsing-remitting multiple sclerosis were among the disease courses included. Whole-study findings and limits: Included in a set of roughly 5 TRBV segments more frequent in patients than controls were TRBV5-6, TRBV5-1 and TRBV20-1.

Trimming removed 2 bases from V and 4 bases from J; junction bases left unmatched: 6. The CDR3 covers 16 residues. Germline loops: CDR1 MNHEY, CDR2 SMNVEV (reference sequence). Built from TCR beta cDNA, the libraries had unique molecular identifiers in them. TCRdb analysed the PCR reads with MiXCR anew, one entry per CDR3 protein. Of about 150,000 distinct CDR3 sequences listed, about 30% are singletons. This clonotype was counted many times. Its antigen is unknown. V gene TRBV27 combines with J gene TRBJ2-1; TRBD2 agrees at 9 bases. The sequencing sample was made of blood. The sequence was obtained from a girl aged 10-17 years with multiple sclerosis. The CDR3 region is CASSLRLAVLYNEQFF. The CDR3 region has the DNA TGTGCCAGCAGTTTAAGACTAGCGGTCTTGTACAATGAGCAGTTCTTC.